What follows is one T cell receptor (beta chain) and its context. The sample belongs to a study of T-cell reconstitution after alpha-beta-depleted transplantation in children. As it was prepared, the TCRbeta library received unique molecular identifiers. TCRdb reanalysed the PCR reads using MiXCR and keeps one entry per CDR3 protein. The data show 450,000 to 550,000 distinct CDR3 sequences, over 10% seen once. Per germline, CDR1 SGHAT and CDR2 FQNNGV. The CDR3 spans 20 residues. After removal of 3 bases from V and 6 bases from J, the junction contained 18 bases not matched to a gene. Here the sequenced sample was PBMCs, mostly from graft donor cells, taken 180 days after TCRalphabeta/CD19-depleted stem cell transplant. The chain is built from TRBV11-2 and TRBJ2-1; 12 positions agree with TRBD2. This receptor was obtained from a female patient aged 2 to 10 who had a stem cell transplant for aplastic anemia, so the T cells may come from the graft donor. The CDR3 nucleotides are TGTGCCAGCAGCTTCCTCGGGGGTGCTAGCGGGAGGGCCGATGGCAATGAGCAGTTCTTC. Translated, it gives CASSFLGGASGRADGNEQFF.